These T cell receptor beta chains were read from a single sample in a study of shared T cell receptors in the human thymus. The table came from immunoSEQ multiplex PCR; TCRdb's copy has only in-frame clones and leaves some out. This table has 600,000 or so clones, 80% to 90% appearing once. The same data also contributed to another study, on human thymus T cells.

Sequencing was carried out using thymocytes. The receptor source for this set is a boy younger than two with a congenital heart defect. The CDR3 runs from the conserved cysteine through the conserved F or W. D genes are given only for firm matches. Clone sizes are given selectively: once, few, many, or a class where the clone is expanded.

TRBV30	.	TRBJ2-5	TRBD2	TGTGCCTGGAGTGTAGGTTGGAGGGCGGGAGGCCACTTGTACCAAGAGACCCAGTACTTC	CAWSVGWRAGGHLYQETQYF
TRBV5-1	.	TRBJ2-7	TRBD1	TGCGCCAGCAGGGACGGACAGGACAGCTCCTACGAGCAGTACTTC	CASRDGQDSSYEQYF
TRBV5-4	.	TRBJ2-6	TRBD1	TGTGCCAGCAGCTCAGGCGCCGTGGGACAGGGCTCTGGGGCCAACGTCCTGACTTTC	CASSSGAVGQGSGANVLTF
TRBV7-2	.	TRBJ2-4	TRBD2	TGTGCCAGCAGCCCGGGACTAGCGACCGCAGCCAAAAACATTCAGTACTTC	CASSPGLATAAKNIQYF
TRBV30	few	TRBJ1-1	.	TGTGCCTGGAGTGTGGGACATTTGAACACTGAAGCTTTCTTT	CAWSVGHLNTEAFF
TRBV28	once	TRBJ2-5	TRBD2	TGTGCCAGCAGTTTATGGGGGACTAGCGGGGGGATAGAGACCCAGTACTTC	CASSLWGTSGGIETQYF
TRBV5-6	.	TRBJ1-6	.	TGTGCCAGCAGCGGCCGCAGGGGAAATTCACCCCTCCACTTT	CASSGRRGNSPLHF
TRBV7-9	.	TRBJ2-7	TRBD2	TGTGCCAGCAGCTTATGGGCAGGGACTACCTACGAGCAGTACTTC	CASSLWAGTTYEQYF
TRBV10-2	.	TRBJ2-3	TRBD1	TGCGCCAGCGGTTTGGTGGACAGGGGGTCAGATACGCAGTATTTT	CASGLVDRGSDTQYF
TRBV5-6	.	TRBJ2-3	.	TGTGCCAGCAGCCCCGGACAGCTCAGCACAGATACGCAGTATTTT	CASSPGQLSTDTQYF
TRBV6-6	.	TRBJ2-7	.	TGTGCCAGCACACATACCACAGAGTTTCCCTACGAGCAGTACTTC	CASTHTTEFPYEQYF
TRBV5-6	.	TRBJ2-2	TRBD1	TGTGCCAGCAGCTTCCGGACAGGGGGACGAACGAACACCGGGGAGCTGTTTTTT	CASSFRTGGRTNTGELFF
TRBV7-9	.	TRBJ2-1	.	TGTGCCAGCAGCTTATCCGGACCAGGGGGGAACTACAATGAGCAGTTCTTC	CASSLSGPGGNYNEQFF
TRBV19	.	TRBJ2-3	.	TGTGCCAGTAGTATAATGGAGGAGAGCACAGATACGCAGTATTTT	CASSIMEESTDTQYF
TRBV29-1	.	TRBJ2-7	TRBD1	TGCAGCGTTGGGCTCCGGGACAGGGGGACCTACGAGCAGTACTTC	CSVGLRDRGTYEQYF
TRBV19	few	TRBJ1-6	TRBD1	TGTGCCAGTAGTAAACTGACAGGGACTTATAATTCACCCCTCCACTTT	CASSKLTGTYNSPLHF
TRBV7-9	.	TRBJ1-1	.	TGTGCCAGCAGCTTAGGATGTGGCTGTGAAGCTTTCTTT	CASSLGCGCEAFF
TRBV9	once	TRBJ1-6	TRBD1	TGTGCCAGCAGCCCGCAGGGACAGCCCGGGGATAATTCACCCCTCCACTTT	CASSPQGQPGDNSPLHF